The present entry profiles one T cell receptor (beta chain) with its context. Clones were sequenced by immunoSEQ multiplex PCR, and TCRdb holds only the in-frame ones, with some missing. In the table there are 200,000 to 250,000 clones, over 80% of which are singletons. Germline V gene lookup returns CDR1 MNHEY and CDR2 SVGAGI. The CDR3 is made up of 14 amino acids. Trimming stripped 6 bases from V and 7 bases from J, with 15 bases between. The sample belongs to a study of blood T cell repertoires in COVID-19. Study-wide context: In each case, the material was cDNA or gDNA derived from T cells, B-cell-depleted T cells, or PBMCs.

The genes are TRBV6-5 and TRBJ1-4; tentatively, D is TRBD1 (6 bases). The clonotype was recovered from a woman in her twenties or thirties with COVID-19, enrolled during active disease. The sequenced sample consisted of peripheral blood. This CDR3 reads CASSGQTDAEKLFF. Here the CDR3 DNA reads TGTGCCAGCAGCGGACAGACTGACGCTGAAAAACTGTTTTTT.